This is a list of T cell receptor beta chains from one sample in a study of OX40 agonist ivuxolimab in advanced cancers. The assay was immunoSEQ multiplex PCR, and TCRdb's table has in-frame clones only and misses some. The table has around 77,000 clones, just under 90% seen once. The sample was CD4+ or CD8+ T cells sorted from blood, taken in a trial of the OX40 agonist ivuxolimab. These receptors were obtained from an adult with an advanced solid tumor such as melanoma, head and neck, liver or kidney cancer. CDR3s include the opening cysteine and the closing phenylalanine or tryptophan. A D gene is named only where the DNA matches it firmly. Rows may omit the clone size; those that give it use once, few, many or a size class.

clone_size: few
cdr3_length: 12
v_call: TRBV5-1
j_call: TRBJ2-3
d_call: .
cdr3_aa: CASRPDRDTQYF
cdr3_nt: TGCGCCAGCAGGCCCGACCGGGATACGCAGTATTTT

clone_size: .
cdr3_length: 15
v_call: TRBV28
j_call: TRBJ2-1
d_call: TRBD2
cdr3_aa: CASSLGGDLKDEQFF
cdr3_nt: TGTGCCAGCAGTTTAGGGGGGGACCTAAAAGATGAGCAGTTCTTC

clone_size: .
cdr3_length: 13
v_call: TRBV7-8
j_call: TRBJ1-2
d_call: .
cdr3_aa: CASSLPGFRGYTF
cdr3_nt: TGTGCCAGCAGCTTACCAGGGTTTAGGGGCTACACCTTC

clone_size: .
cdr3_length: 13
v_call: TRBV6-5
j_call: TRBJ1-6
d_call: .
cdr3_aa: CASSRRDNSPLHF
cdr3_nt: TGTGCCAGCAGTCGACGGGATAATTCACCCCTCCACTTT

clone_size: .
cdr3_length: 14
v_call: TRBV6-1
j_call: TRBJ1-1
d_call: .
cdr3_aa: CASTIERLGTEAFF
cdr3_nt: TGTGCCAGCACCATAGAAAGATTGGGGACTGAAGCTTTCTTT

clone_size: .
cdr3_length: 13
v_call: TRBV9
j_call: TRBJ2-1
d_call: .
cdr3_aa: CASSVGSGPEQFF
cdr3_nt: TGTGCCAGCAGCGTAGGGAGCGGTCCCGAGCAGTTCTTC

clone_size: .
cdr3_length: 17
v_call: TRBV27
j_call: TRBJ2-7
d_call: TRBD2
cdr3_aa: CASSLRLAGGRSYEQYF
cdr3_nt: TGTGCCAGCAGTCTCCGACTAGCGGGAGGTCGGTCCTACGAGCAGTACTTC

clone_size: .
cdr3_length: 14
v_call: TRBV6-5
j_call: TRBJ2-5
d_call: .
cdr3_aa: CASSYLDREETQYF
cdr3_nt: TGTGCCAGCAGTTACCTCGACCGGGAAGAGACCCAGTACTTC

clone_size: .
cdr3_length: 13
v_call: TRBV28
j_call: TRBJ2-3
d_call: .
cdr3_aa: CASTLSGEDTQYF
cdr3_nt: TGTGCCAGCACCCTCTCCGGCGAGGATACGCAGTATTTT

clone_size: few
cdr3_length: 14
v_call: TRBV5-1
j_call: TRBJ2-1
d_call: .
cdr3_aa: CASSLMGANNEQFF
cdr3_nt: TGCGCCAGCAGCCTAATGGGGGCTAACAATGAGCAGTTCTTC

clone_size: .
cdr3_length: 14
v_call: TRBV10-3
j_call: TRBJ1-1
d_call: .
cdr3_aa: CAISESRGGAEAFF
cdr3_nt: TGTGCCATCAGTGAGTCGAGGGGAGGCGCTGAAGCTTTCTTT

clone_size: .
cdr3_length: 15
v_call: TRBV6-5
j_call: TRBJ1-5
d_call: TRBD1
cdr3_aa: CASRLTGGVYQPQHF
cdr3_nt: TGTGCCAGCAGGCTGACAGGGGGCGTTTACCAGCCCCAGCATTTT

clone_size: .
cdr3_length: 13
v_call: TRBV5-6
j_call: TRBJ1-2
d_call: .
cdr3_aa: CASSLNGVYGYTF
cdr3_nt: TGTGCCAGCAGCTTGAATGGGGTCTATGGCTACACCTTC

clone_size: .
cdr3_length: 11
v_call: TRBV6-4
j_call: TRBJ1-1
d_call: .
cdr3_aa: CAKHQGTEAFF
cdr3_nt: TGTGCCAAACACCAGGGGACTGAAGCTTTCTTT

clone_size: .
cdr3_length: 13
v_call: TRBV5-1
j_call: TRBJ2-1
d_call: .
cdr3_aa: CASRVTGTNEQFF
cdr3_nt: TGCGCCAGCAGAGTGACTGGGACTAATGAGCAGTTCTTC

clone_size: few
cdr3_length: 16
v_call: TRBV7-9
j_call: TRBJ1-2
d_call: TRBD1
cdr3_aa: CASSPTPPGQGIGYTF
cdr3_nt: TGTGCCAGCAGCCCCACCCCTCCGGGACAGGGCATTGGCTACACCTTC

clone_size: .
cdr3_length: 19
v_call: TRBV5-1
j_call: TRBJ1-1
d_call: .
cdr3_aa: CASSSPGTITETLNTEAFF
cdr3_nt: TGCGCCAGCAGCTCTCCCGGGACAATCACCGAAACTCTTAACACTGAAGCTTTCTTT

clone_size: .
cdr3_length: 17
v_call: TRBV6-1
j_call: TRBJ1-5
d_call: .
cdr3_aa: CASSDDLNSGGNQPQHF
cdr3_nt: TGTGCCAGCAGTGACGACTTGAATTCAGGGGGCAATCAGCCCCAGCATTTT

clone_size: .
cdr3_length: 14
v_call: TRBV10-3
j_call: TRBJ2-7
d_call: TRBD1
cdr3_aa: CAISISRGLDEQYF
cdr3_nt: TGTGCCATCAGCATATCCAGGGGGCTCGACGAGCAGTACTTC

clone_size: .
cdr3_length: 16
v_call: TRBV28
j_call: TRBJ2-1
d_call: TRBD2
cdr3_aa: CASSQRTAGGYNEQFF
cdr3_nt: TGTGCCAGCAGCCAAAGGACAGCGGGAGGGTACAATGAGCAGTTCTTC

clone_size: .
cdr3_length: 15
v_call: TRBV7-8
j_call: TRBJ1-3
d_call: .
cdr3_aa: CASSLVGPKGNTIYF
cdr3_nt: TGTGCCAGCAGCTTAGTGGGTCCAAAGGGAAACACCATATATTTT

clone_size: .
cdr3_length: 14
v_call: TRBV6-1
j_call: TRBJ2-3
d_call: .
cdr3_aa: CASRGLGPTDTQYF
cdr3_nt: TGTGCCAGCAGGGGACTGGGACCCACAGATACGCAGTATTTT

clone_size: .
cdr3_length: 14
v_call: TRBV21-1
j_call: TRBJ2-7
d_call: .
cdr3_aa: CASSISGRSYEQYF
cdr3_nt: TGTGCCAGCAGCATCTCAGGGAGGTCCTACGAGCAGTACTTC

clone_size: few
cdr3_length: 13
v_call: TRBV2
j_call: TRBJ1-4
d_call: .
cdr3_aa: CASSEDQVVGVAF
cdr3_nt: TGTGCCAGCAGTGAAGATCAAGTTGTGGGGGTAGCTTTT

clone_size: .
cdr3_length: 14
v_call: TRBV5-1
j_call: TRBJ2-5
d_call: .
cdr3_aa: CASSLSTDPRAQYF
cdr3_nt: TGCGCCAGCAGCTTGAGTACGGACCCAAGGGCCCAGTACTTC

clone_size: .
cdr3_length: 15
v_call: TRBV21-1
j_call: TRBJ2-7
d_call: .
cdr3_aa: CASSLKGRARDEQYF
cdr3_nt: TGTGCCAGCAGCCTAAAAGGCAGGGCCAGGGACGAGCAGTACTTC

clone_size: .
cdr3_length: 15
v_call: TRBV2
j_call: TRBJ2-2
d_call: .
cdr3_aa: CASSLILQNTGELFF
cdr3_nt: TGTGCCAGCAGTTTGATTTTGCAGAACACCGGGGAGCTGTTTTTT

clone_size: .
cdr3_length: 14
v_call: TRBV5-1
j_call: TRBJ2-5
d_call: .
cdr3_aa: CASSFFRGQETQYF
cdr3_nt: TGCGCCAGCAGCTTTTTCAGGGGCCAAGAGACCCAGTACTTC

clone_size: .
cdr3_length: 15
v_call: TRBV6-5
j_call: TRBJ1-6
d_call: .
cdr3_aa: CASSSKWGRNSPLHF
cdr3_nt: TGTGCCAGCAGTTCGAAGTGGGGTAGGAATTCACCCCTCCACTTT

clone_size: .
cdr3_length: 15
v_call: TRBV30
j_call: TRBJ2-2
d_call: TRBD2
cdr3_aa: CAWRGLATVTGELFF
cdr3_nt: TGTGCCTGGAGGGGACTAGCAACGGTCACCGGGGAGCTGTTTTTT

clone_size: .
cdr3_length: 15
v_call: TRBV5-4
j_call: TRBJ1-1
d_call: .
cdr3_aa: CASSSGGRMNTEAFF
cdr3_nt: TGTGCCAGCAGCTCCGGGGGACGGATGAACACTGAAGCTTTCTTT

clone_size: .
cdr3_length: 15
v_call: TRBV5-8
j_call: TRBJ1-5
d_call: .
cdr3_aa: CASSLGQNSNQPQHF
cdr3_nt: TGTGCCAGCAGCTTGGGACAGAATAGCAATCAGCCCCAGCATTTT

clone_size: .
cdr3_length: 15
v_call: TRBV2
j_call: TRBJ2-5
d_call: TRBD2
cdr3_aa: CASSERLAGGETQYF
cdr3_nt: TGTGCCAGCAGTGAGAGGCTAGCGGGAGGAGAGACCCAGTACTTC

clone_size: .
cdr3_length: 13
v_call: TRBV11-2
j_call: TRBJ1-5
d_call: .
cdr3_aa: CASSSDAGQPQHF
cdr3_nt: TGTGCCAGCAGCTCCGATGCGGGTCAGCCCCAGCATTTT

clone_size: .
cdr3_length: 15
v_call: TRBV4-2
j_call: TRBJ1-2
d_call: .
cdr3_aa: CASSQEAGQPYGYTF
cdr3_nt: TGTGCCAGCAGCCAAGAGGCAGGGCAACCCTATGGCTACACCTTC

clone_size: .
cdr3_length: 15
v_call: TRBV5-8
j_call: TRBJ2-1
d_call: .
cdr3_aa: CASSPRVGRDNEQFF
cdr3_nt: TGTGCCAGCAGCCCCCGGGTCGGACGGGACAATGAGCAGTTCTTC

clone_size: .
cdr3_length: 15
v_call: TRBV6-4
j_call: TRBJ2-3
d_call: TRBD2
cdr3_aa: CASRPTSGGADTQYF
cdr3_nt: TGTGCCAGCAGGCCTACTAGCGGGGGGGCCGATACGCAGTATTTT

clone_size: .
cdr3_length: 16
v_call: TRBV15
j_call: TRBJ2-6
d_call: .
cdr3_aa: CATSRERHTGANVLTF
cdr3_nt: TGTGCCACCAGCAGAGAGAGGCATACTGGGGCCAACGTCCTGACTTTC

clone_size: .
cdr3_length: 14
v_call: TRBV18
j_call: TRBJ2-5
d_call: TRBD2
cdr3_aa: CASSPGGGLGTQYF
cdr3_nt: TGTGCCAGCTCACCGGGCGGGGGACTCGGGACCCAGTACTTC

clone_size: .
cdr3_length: 15
v_call: TRBV6-5
j_call: TRBJ2-7
d_call: .
cdr3_aa: CASSYSKGGSYEQYF
cdr3_nt: TGTGCCAGCAGTTACTCGAAGGGGGGATCCTACGAGCAGTACTTC

clone_size: once
cdr3_length: 15
v_call: TRBV7-2
j_call: TRBJ1-6
d_call: .
cdr3_aa: CASSLVSDFNSPLHF
cdr3_nt: TGTGCCAGCAGCTTAGTATCGGACTTCAATTCACCCCTCCACTTT

clone_size: .
cdr3_length: 16
v_call: TRBV5-1
j_call: TRBJ2-1
d_call: TRBD1
cdr3_aa: CASSFPGQGTMNEQFF
cdr3_nt: TGCGCCAGCAGCTTTCCGGGACAGGGGACAATGAATGAGCAGTTCTTC

clone_size: .
cdr3_length: 14
v_call: TRBV5-6
j_call: TRBJ1-2
d_call: .
cdr3_aa: CASSSYRYMGGYTF
cdr3_nt: TGTGCCAGCAGCTCCTACAGGTACATGGGTGGCTACACCTTC